The clone carrying this TCR beta chain was detected once. Its cognate antigen is unknown. This record comes from a study of CD8+ T cells in alopecia areata. Broader study findings: Scalp sample data also include resident alphabeta T cells from normal skin. Shared TCR sequences were less clear between patients than in mice, possibly partly from HLA diversity. Greater clonality was observed in lesional scalp samples, especially alopecia totalis/universalis, versus normal scalp.

V was clipped by 6 bases and J by 5 bases; unmatched bases: 9. The germline V gene has CDR1 SQVTM and CDR2 ANQGSEA. The CDR3 runs 14 residues. It was from alopecia areata patients that lesional scalp punch biopsies and peripheral blood were collected. cDNA prepared by RNA extraction and subsequent reverse transcription served as the template for sequencing. Measured with immunoSEQ multiplex PCR; TCRdb has only the in-frame clones, and not every one. This repertoire shows approximately 99,000 clones, over 55% found once; its top ten account for 20% to 25%. The V call is TRBV29-1, the J call TRBJ2-7; 11 nucleotides match TRBD1. The sequence came from a human donor with alopecia areata. The sequenced sample consisted of NKG2D-low CD8+ T cells sorted from blood. CDR3 residues: CSVRGQGVLDEQYF. DNA of the CDR3: TGCAGCGTGAGGGGACAGGGGGTTCTCGACGAGCAGTACTTC.